This record looks at one T cell receptor beta chain sequence and its context. What it recognizes is unknown. Libraries were prepared by immunoSEQ multiplex PCR; TCRdb keeps only in-frame clonotypes and omits some of them. The sample lists roughly 56,000 clones; roughly 89% were seen once. Samples of blood were obtained at baseline, on cycle 4 day 1, and on cycle 7 day 1. These data come from a study of OX40 agonist ivuxolimab in advanced cancers. About the research overall: Dose-escalation patients had hepatocellular carcinoma, melanoma, renal cell or head and neck cancer.

Whole-study results and caveats: Clones of CD4+ and CD8+ blood T cells grew by week 6 at doses of 0.1 to 3.0 mg/kg.

V lost 1 base, J lost 6 bases, and 3 bases lay in between. Germline V gene lookup returns CDR1 SEHNR and CDR2 FQNEAQ (reference sequence). The length of the CDR3 is 11 residues. This chain connects TRBV7-9 to TRBJ1-1; D not resolved. This clonotype originated in an adult with an advanced solid tumor such as melanoma, head and neck, liver or kidney cancer. The sample consisted of CD4+ or CD8+ T cells sorted from blood, taken in a trial of the OX40 agonist ivuxolimab. This CDR3 is CASSLVSEAFF. CDR3 nucleotides: TGTGCCAGCAGCTTAGTCTCTGAAGCTTTCTTT.